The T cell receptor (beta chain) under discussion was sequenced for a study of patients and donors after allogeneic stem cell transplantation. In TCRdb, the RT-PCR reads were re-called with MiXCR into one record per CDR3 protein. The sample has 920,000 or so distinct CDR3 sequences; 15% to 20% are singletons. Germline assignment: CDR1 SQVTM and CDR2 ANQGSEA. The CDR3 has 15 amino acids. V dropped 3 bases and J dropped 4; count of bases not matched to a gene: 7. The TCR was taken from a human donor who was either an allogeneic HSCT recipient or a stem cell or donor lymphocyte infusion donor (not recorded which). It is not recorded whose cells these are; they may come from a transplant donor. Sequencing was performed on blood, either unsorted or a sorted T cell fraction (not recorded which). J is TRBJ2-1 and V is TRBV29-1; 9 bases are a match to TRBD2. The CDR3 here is CSVEGASGEYNEQFF. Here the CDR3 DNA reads TGCAGCGTTGAGGGGGCTAGCGGGGAATACAATGAGCAGTTCTTC.